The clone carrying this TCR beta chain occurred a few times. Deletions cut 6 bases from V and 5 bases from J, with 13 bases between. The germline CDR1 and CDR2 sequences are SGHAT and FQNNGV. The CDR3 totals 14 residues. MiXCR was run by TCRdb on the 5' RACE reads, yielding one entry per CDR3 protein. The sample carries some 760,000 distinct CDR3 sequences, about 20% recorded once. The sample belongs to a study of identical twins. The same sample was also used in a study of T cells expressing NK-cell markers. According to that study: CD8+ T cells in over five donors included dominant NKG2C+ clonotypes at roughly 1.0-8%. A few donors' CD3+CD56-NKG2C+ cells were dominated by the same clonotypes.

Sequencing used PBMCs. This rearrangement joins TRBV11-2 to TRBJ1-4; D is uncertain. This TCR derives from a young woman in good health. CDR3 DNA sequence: TGTGCCAGCAGTCCCGACCTGAGGAATGAAAAACTGTTTTTT. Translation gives CASSPDLRNEKLFF.